This T cell receptor beta chain was sequenced during a study of human T cells and chemical hapten exposure. Time point specified: pre-sensitization, week 0. Stated treatment: therapeutic diphenylcyclopropenone sensitization with weekly scalp DPC. Per germline, CDR1 SGHTA and CDR2 FQGTGA. Trimming cost V 4 bases and J 2 bases; bases outside gene matches: 3. This CDR3 region has 14 residues. This clonotype has a count of ten or more. The study used a library that attached unique molecular identifiers to individual cDNA molecules. TCRdb independently ran MiXCR on the RACE reads; one entry per CDR3 protein. The data show fewer than 350,000 distinct CDR3 sequences, approximately 7.5% seen once.

This chain joins TRBV7-3 and TRBJ1-1, with 8 bases matching TRBD1. This TCR was recovered from a man between 18 and 35 years old with alopecia areata. Some clones in this sample may be carry-over from other donors' samples. This material consisted of whole blood, taken in connection with sensitization to the hapten diphenylcyclopropenone (DPC). DNA of the CDR3: TGTGCCAGCAGCTCCGACAGGGGAAACACTGAAGCTTTCTTT. This gives the protein CASSSDRGNTEAFF.